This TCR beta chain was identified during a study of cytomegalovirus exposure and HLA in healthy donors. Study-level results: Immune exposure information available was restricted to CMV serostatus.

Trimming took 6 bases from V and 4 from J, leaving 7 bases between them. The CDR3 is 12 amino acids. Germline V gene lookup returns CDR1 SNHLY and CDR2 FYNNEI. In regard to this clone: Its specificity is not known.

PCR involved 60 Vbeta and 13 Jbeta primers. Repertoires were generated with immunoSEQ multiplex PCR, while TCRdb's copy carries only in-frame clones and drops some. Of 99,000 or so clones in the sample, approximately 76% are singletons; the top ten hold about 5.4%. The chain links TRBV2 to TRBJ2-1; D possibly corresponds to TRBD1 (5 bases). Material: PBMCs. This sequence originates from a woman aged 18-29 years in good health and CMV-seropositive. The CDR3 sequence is CASSQGYNEQFF. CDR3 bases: TGTGCCAGCAGCCAGGGATACAATGAGCAGTTCTTC.